The 17 T cell receptor beta chains below were found in one sample sequenced in a study of T-cell reconstitution after alpha-beta-depleted transplantation in children. Unique molecular identifiers featured in how the TCRbeta library was prepared. TCRdb recomputed calls from the PCR reads with MiXCR, one row per CDR3 protein. The sample shows about 17,000 distinct CDR3 sequences, approximately 5.3% of them seen only once. The input for sequencing was PBMCs, taken before TCRalphabeta/CD19-depleted stem cell transplant. These receptor sequences come from a boy under 18 with acute lymphoblastic leukemia, due to receive a stem cell transplant.

In its sample, this clonotype ranks as medium-sized (0.01 to 0.1%). The CDR3 loop is CASRFTLSEAFF. As DNA, the CDR3 is TGTGCCAGCAGGTTTACCTTGTCTGAAGCTTTCTTT. The chain uses TRBV7-9 and TRBJ1-1; unclear D gene. CDR1 is SEHNR, CDR2 FQNEAQ, per germline (reference sequence). Trimming removed 6 bases from V and 6 bases from J, with 11 bases in between. This CDR3 contains 12 residues.

Relative to its sample, this clonotype is medium-sized (0.01 to 0.1%). This chain links TRBV7-2 with TRBJ1-1; D gene unclear. Germline-derived CDR1 and CDR2 are SGHTA and FQGNSA. The CDR3 contains 15 residues. Trimming pared 5 bases from V and 1 base from J, leaving 14 bases between. The CDR3 here is CASSREGTGNTEAFF. The CDR3 DNA reads TGTGCCAGCAGCCGTGAAGGAACGGGGAACACTGAAGCTTTCTTT.

This clonotype was detected ten times or more. This chain links TRBV7-2 with TRBJ2-1, with TRBD2 matching 10 bases. After removal of 5 bases from V and 2 bases from J, the junction contained 12 bases not matched to a gene. Germline V lookup: CDR1 SGHTA, CDR2 FQGNSA. The CDR3 has 18 residues. The CDR3 reads CASSLTAGGPFAYNEQFF. In DNA, the CDR3 is TGTGCCAGCAGCCTAACAGCGGGAGGGCCGTTTGCCTACAATGAGCAGTTCTTC.

In this sample, this clonotype turned up many times. The V call is TRBV12-3 or TRBV12-4, the J call TRBJ2-7; possibly TRBD1 for D (5 bases). The CDR3 is made up of 13 amino acids. With 3 bases removed from V and 3 bases from J, the gap between germline ends came to 9 bases. The DNA of the CDR3 is TGTGCCAGCAGTTTGTACCAGGGCTACGAGCAGTACTTC. The encoded protein is CASSLYQGYEQYF.

This clonotype has at least ten counts. The J gene is TRBJ2-2, the V gene TRBV7-8; 7 positions agree with TRBD1. The V gene end was trimmed by 0 bases and the J gene end by 3 bases; junction bases not matched to a gene: 7. The CDR3 is 17 amino acids. CDR1 and CDR2 from the germline V gene are SGHVS and FQNEAQ. The CDR3 nucleotides are TGTGCCAGCAGCTTAGCGCCTCCGGGACAGTACACCGGGGAGCTGTTTTTT. It specifies CASSLAPPGQYTGELFF.

This clonotype was picked up many times. The chain joins TRBV7-2 to TRBJ2-1, with 9 bases aligning to TRBD2. This CDR3 has 18 residues. V lost 2 bases to trimming and J lost 9 bases; unmatched junction nucleotides: 17. Germline V gives CDR1 SGHTA, CDR2 FQGNSA. The CDR3 DNA reads TGTGCCAGCAGCTTACTTGCCGGGCGGGGGGGCTCTGTGGGTGAGCAGTTCTTC. Its protein product is CASSLLAGRGGSVGEQFF.

The chain has TRBV6-1 and TRBJ2-1; D may be TRBD1 (8 bases). V was clipped by 2 bases and J by 4 bases, with 21 bases between them. CDR1 MNHNS and CDR2 SASEGT come from the germline V gene. The CDR3 loop spans 18 amino acids. CDR3 nucleotides: TGTGCCAGCAGTGAATGGGGGGTAGAACAGGGGGGGTACAATGAGCAGTTCTTC. Translating gives CASSEWGVEQGGYNEQFF.

By its share, this clonotype is medium-sized. The chain uses TRBV6-2 or TRBV6-3 and TRBJ2-5, with 8 bases that match TRBD1. V shed 6 bases and J 5 bases; nucleotides not matched to a gene: 5. CDR1 and CDR2 from the germline V gene are MNHEY and SVGEGT. The CDR3 is 13 residues long. This CDR3 is CASRAGGLETQYF. The CDR3 DNA is TGTGCCAGCAGAGCAGGGGGCTTGGAGACCCAGTACTTC.

In this sample, this clonotype is large. The chain is built from TRBV27 and TRBJ1-5; D is undetermined. Germline V lookup: CDR1 MNHEY, CDR2 SMNVEV (reference sequence). V was clipped by 5 bases and J by 1 base, with 9 bases between them. The CDR3 covers 14 residues. The CDR3: CASSLGLSNQPQHF. In DNA, the CDR3 is TGTGCCAGCAGTCTCGGACTGAGCAATCAGCCCCAGCATTTT.

This clonotype is medium-sized within its sample. The rearrangement uses TRBV5-6 and TRBJ2-3, with a tentative D call TRBD2 (5 bases). The CDR3 is 15 residues long. Trimming removed 1 base at V and 7 bases at J, with 16 bases between. Germline values: CDR1 SGHDT, CDR2 YYEEEE. DNA of the CDR3: TGTGCCAGCAGCTTGAGGCGGGCGGCGATATATACGCAGTATTTT. As protein: CASSLRRAAIYTQYF.

This clonotype has a count of ten or more. The J gene is TRBJ2-7, the V gene TRBV27, with D unclear. The V gene's germline CDR1 is MNHEY and CDR2 SMNVEV (reference sequence). The V gene lost 6 bases and the J gene lost 2 bases, with 14 bases spanning the gap. The CDR3 is made up of 14 amino acids. The CDR3 region is CASSPNRVAYEQYF. In DNA, the CDR3 is TGTGCCAGCAGCCCTAACCGGGTCGCCTACGAGCAGTACTTC.

The table lists this clonotype with many counts. A read error is possible here, since a much larger clone lies one base away. The V gene is TRBV6-5, the J gene TRBJ1-2; D ambiguous. There are 14 residues in the CDR3. Trimming stripped 0 bases from V and 3 bases from J, with 8 bases between. The germline V gene encodes CDR1 MNHEY and CDR2 SVGAGI. The CDR3, as DNA: TGTGCCAGCAGTTACTCGGGCAGACACTATGGCTACACCTTC. Residues: CASSYSGRHYGYTF.

There are many counts of this clonotype. The V and J genes are TRBV11-3 and TRBJ1-3, with D uncertain. The CDR3 totals 16 residues. The ends were cut back, 1 base at V and 2 bases at J, with 12 bases in the middle. Per the germline V gene, CDR1 is SGHNT and CDR2 is YENEEA. Here the CDR3 reads CASSLGSNPAGNTIYF. In DNA form, the CDR3 reads TGTGCCAGCAGCTTAGGTAGCAATCCCGCTGGAAACACCATATATTTT. Variable domain in full (rest from reference TRBV11-3 and TRBJ1-3): EAGVVQSPRYKIIEKKQPVAFWCNPISGHNTLYWYLQNLGQGPELLIRYENEEAVDDSQLPKDRFSAERLKGVDSTLKIQPAELGDSAVYLCASSLGSNPAGNTIYFGEGSWLTVV.

This clonotype was observed at least ten times. The V call is TRBV12-3 or TRBV12-4, the J call TRBJ2-4; D may match TRBD1 or TRBD2 (5 bases each). The CDR3 loop spans 16 amino acids. Trimming pared 2 bases from V and 3 bases from J, leaving 14 bases between. CDR3 sequence reads: CASSLRPGTGKNIQYF. CDR3 DNA sequence: TGTGCCAGCAGTTTAAGGCCGGGGACGGGCAAAAACATTCAGTACTTC.

This chain links TRBV2 with TRBJ2-2; D is ambiguous. CDR1 is SNHLY, CDR2 FYNNEI, per germline. Trimming cost V 10 bases and J 6 bases, with 15 bases left between them. CDR3 size: 13 residues. Here the CDR3 reads CANRDVVPGELFF. The CDR3, as DNA: TGTGCCAACAGAGACGTAGTACCCGGGGAGCTGTTTTTT.

This chain uses TRBV19 with TRBJ1-2, with TRBD1 as a possible D gene (5 bases). The CDR3 spans 13 residues. The V gene lost 10 bases and the J gene lost 3 bases, with 15 bases spanning the gap. Germline CDR1 and CDR2: LNHDA and SQIVND (reference sequence). The CDR3: CAMGPGDHYGYTF. CDR3 nucleotides: TGTGCCATGGGCCCGGGGGACCACTATGGCTACACCTTC.

This clonotype came up many times. DNA for the CDR3: TGTGCCAGCAGCGATCCCGACAGGGGGCCCTACGAGCAGTACTTC. This translates into CASSDPDRGPYEQYF. The gene calls are TRBV7-9 and TRBJ2-7; TRBD1 aligns across 10 bases. J lost 2 bases, V lost 5 bases, and 6 bases had no gene match. CDR1 is SEHNR and CDR2 is FQNEAQ in the germline V gene (reference sequence). CDR3 length equals 15 residues.